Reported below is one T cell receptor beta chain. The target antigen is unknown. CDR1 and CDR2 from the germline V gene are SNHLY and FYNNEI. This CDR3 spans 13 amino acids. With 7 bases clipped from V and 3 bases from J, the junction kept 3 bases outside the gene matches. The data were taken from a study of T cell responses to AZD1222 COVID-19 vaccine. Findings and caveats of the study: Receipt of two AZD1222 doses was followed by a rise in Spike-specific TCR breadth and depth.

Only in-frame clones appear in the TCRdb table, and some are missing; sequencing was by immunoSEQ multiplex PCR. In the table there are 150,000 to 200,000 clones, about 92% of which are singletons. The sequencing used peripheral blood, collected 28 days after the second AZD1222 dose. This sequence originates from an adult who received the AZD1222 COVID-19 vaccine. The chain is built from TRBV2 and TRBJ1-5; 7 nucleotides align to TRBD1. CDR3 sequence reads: CASKGQSNQPQHF. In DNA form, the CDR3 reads TGTGCCAGCAAGGGACAGTCCAATCAGCCCCAGCATTTT.